This TCR beta chain was documented in a study of blood T cell repertoires in COVID-19. Study-level information: The samples span acute and convalescent COVID-19 from the United States, Italy and Spain. Nucleic acid was either cDNA or gDNA, and it came from T cells, B-cell-depleted T cells, or PBMCs.

Trimming cost V 4 bases and J 5 bases, with 17 bases left between them. The CDR3 has 14 amino acids. Germline lookup yields CDR1 GTSNPN and CDR2 SVGIG (reference sequence). In the authors' methods: Quantification of nucleated cells was approximated via reference gene primer amplification. The protocol was immunoSEQ multiplex PCR, while the TCRdb copy is restricted to in-frame clones and leaves out a portion. V, J and clone size are taken as reported in that table, and D and trimming were inferred from the DNA itself. The sample records approximately 120,000 clones, around 78% being singletons. This clone came up many times.

The clonotype was recovered from a woman aged 55-69 years with acute or convalescent COVID-19. The material sequenced was peripheral blood. V and J are TRBV30 and TRBJ2-5; tentatively, D is TRBD2 (5 bases). CDR3: CAWTEGLIGETQYF. Written as DNA, the CDR3 is TGTGCCTGGACAGAGGGCTTAATCGGGGAGACCCAGTACTTC.